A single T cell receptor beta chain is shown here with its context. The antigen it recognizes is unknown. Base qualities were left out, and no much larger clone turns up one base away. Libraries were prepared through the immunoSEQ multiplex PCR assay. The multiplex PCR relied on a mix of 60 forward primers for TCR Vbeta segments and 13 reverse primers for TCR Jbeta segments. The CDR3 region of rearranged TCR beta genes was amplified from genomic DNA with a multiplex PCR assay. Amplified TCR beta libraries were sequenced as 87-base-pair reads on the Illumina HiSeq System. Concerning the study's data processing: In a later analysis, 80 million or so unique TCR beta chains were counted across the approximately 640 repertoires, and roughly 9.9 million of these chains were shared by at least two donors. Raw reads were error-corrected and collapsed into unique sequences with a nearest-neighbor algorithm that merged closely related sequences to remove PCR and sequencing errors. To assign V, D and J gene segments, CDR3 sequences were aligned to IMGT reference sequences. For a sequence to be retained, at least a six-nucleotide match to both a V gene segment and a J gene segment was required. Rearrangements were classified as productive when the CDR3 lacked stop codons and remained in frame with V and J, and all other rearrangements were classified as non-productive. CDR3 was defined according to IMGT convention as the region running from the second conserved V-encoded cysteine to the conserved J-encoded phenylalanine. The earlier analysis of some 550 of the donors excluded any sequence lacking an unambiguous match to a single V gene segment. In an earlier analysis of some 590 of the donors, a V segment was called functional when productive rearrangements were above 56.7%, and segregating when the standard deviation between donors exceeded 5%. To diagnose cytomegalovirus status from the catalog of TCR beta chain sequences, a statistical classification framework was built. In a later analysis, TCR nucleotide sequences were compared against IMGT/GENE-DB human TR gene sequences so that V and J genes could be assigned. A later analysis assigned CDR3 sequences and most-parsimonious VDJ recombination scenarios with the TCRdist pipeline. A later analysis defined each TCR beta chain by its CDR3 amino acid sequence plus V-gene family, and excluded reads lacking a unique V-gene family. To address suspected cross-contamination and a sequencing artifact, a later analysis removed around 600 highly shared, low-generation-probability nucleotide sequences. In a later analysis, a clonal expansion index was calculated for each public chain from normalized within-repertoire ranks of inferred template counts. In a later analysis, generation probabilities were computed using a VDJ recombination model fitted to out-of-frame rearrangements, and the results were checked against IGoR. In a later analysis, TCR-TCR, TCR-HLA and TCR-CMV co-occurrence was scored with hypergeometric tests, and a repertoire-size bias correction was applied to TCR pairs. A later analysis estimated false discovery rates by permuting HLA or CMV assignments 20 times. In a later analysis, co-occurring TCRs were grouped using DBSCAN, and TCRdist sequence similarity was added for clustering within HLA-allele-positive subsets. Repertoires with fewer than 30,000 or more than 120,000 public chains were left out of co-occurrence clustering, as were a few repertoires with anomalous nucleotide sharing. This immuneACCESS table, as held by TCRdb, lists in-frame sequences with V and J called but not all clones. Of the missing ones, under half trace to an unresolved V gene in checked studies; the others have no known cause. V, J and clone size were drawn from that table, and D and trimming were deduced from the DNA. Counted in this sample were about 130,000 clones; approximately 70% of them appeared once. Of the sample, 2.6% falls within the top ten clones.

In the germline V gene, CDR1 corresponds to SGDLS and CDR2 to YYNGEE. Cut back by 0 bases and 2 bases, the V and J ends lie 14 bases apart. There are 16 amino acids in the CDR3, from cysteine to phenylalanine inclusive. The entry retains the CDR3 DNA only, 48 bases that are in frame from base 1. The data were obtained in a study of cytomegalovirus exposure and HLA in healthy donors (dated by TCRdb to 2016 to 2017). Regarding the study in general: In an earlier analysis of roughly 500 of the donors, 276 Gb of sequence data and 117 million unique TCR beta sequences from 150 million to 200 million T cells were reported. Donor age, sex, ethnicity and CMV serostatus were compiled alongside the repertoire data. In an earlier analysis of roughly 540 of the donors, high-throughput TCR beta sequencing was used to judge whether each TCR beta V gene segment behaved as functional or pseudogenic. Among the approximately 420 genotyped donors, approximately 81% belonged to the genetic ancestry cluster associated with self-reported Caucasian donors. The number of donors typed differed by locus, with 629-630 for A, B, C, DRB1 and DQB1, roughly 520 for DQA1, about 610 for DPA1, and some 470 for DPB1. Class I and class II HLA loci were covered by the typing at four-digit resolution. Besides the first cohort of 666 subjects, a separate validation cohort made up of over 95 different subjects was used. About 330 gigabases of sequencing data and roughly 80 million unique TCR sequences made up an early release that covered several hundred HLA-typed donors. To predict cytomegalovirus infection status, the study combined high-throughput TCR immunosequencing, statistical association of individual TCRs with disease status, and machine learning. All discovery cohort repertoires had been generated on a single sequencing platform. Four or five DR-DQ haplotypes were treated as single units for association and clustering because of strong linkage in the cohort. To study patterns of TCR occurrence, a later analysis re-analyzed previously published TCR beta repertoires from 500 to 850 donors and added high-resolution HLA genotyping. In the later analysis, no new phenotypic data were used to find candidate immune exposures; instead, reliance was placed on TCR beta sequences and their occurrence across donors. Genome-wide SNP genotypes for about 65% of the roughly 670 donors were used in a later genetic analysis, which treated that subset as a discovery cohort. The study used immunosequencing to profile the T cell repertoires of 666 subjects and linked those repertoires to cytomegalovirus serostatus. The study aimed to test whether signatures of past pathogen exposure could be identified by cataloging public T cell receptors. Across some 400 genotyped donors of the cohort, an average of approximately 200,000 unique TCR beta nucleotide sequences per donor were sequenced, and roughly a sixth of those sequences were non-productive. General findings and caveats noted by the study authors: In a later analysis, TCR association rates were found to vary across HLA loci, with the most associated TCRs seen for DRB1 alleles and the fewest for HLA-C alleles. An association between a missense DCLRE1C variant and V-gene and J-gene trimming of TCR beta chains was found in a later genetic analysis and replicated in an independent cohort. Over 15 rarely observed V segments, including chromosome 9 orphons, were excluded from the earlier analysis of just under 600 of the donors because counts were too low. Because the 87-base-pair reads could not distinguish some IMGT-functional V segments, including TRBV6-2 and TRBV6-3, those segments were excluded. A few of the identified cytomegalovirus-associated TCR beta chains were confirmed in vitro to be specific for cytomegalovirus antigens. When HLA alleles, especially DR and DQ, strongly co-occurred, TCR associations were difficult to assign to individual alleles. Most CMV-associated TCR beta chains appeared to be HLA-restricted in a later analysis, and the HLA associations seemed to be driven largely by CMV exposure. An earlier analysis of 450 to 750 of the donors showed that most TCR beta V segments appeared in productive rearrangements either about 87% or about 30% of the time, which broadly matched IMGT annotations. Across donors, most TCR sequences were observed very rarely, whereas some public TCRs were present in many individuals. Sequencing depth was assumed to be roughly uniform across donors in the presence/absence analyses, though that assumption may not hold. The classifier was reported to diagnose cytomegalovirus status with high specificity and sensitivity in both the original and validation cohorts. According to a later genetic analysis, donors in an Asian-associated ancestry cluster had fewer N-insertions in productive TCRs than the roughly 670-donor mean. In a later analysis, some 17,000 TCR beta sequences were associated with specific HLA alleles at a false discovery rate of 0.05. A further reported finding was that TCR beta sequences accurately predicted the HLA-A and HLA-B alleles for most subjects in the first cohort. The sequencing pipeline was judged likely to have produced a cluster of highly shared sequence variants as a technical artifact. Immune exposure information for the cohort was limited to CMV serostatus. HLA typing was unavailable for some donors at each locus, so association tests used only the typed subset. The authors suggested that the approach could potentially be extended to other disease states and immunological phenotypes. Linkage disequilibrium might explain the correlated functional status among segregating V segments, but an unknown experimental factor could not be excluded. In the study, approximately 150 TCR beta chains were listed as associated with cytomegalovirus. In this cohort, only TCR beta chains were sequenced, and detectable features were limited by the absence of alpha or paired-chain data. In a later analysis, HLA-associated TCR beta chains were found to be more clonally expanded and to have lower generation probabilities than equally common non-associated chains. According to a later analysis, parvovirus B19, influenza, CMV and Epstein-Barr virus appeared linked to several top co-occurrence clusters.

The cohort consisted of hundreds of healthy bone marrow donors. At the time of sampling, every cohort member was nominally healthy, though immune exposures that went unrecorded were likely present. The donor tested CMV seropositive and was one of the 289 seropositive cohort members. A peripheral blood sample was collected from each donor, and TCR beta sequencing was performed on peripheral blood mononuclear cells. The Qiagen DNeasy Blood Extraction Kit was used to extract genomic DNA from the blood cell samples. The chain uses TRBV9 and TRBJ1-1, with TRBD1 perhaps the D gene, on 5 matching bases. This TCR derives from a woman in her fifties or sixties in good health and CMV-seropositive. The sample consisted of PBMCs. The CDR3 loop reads CASSVGPGKVNTEAFF. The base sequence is TGTGCCAGCAGCGTAGGGCCAGGGAAGGTAAACACTGAAGCTTTCTTT. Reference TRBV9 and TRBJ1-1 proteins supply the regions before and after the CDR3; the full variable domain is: DSGVTQTPKHLITATGQRVTLRCSPRSGDLSVYWYQQSLDQGLQFLIQYYNGEERAKGNILERFSAQQFPDLHSELNLSSLELGDSALYFCASSVGPGKVNTEAFFGQGTRLTVV.